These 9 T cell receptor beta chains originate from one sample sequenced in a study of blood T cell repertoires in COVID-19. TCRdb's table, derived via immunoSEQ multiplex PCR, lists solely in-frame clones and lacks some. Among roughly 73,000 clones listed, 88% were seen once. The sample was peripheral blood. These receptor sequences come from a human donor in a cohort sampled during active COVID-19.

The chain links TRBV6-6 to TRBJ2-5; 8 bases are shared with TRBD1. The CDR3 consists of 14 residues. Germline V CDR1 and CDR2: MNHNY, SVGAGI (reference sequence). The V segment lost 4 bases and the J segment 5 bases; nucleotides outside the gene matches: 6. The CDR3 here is CASSSRTGRETQYF. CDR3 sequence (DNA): TGTGCCAGCAGTTCCCGGACAGGGAGGGAGACCCAGTACTTC.

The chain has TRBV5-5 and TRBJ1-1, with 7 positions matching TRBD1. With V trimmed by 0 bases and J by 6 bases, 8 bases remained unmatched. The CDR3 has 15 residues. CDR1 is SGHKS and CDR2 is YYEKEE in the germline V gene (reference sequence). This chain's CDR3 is CASSLDPRGTAEAFF. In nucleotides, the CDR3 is TGTGCCAGCAGCTTGGACCCCAGGGGGACGGCTGAAGCTTTCTTT. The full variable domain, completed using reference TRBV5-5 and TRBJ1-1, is DAGVTQSPTHLIKTRGQQVTLRCSPISGHKSVSWYQQVLGQGPQFIFQYYEKEERGRGNFPDRFSARQFPNYSSELNVNALLLGDSALYLCASSLDPRGTAEAFFGQGTRLTVV.

CDR3 in amino acids: CASSDSGHPTSYEQYF. The CDR3 nucleotides are TGTGCCAGTAGCGACTCGGGACACCCAACATCCTACGAGCAGTACTTC. The J gene is TRBJ2-7, the V gene TRBV19; D might be TRBD1 (6 bases). Germline V gives CDR1 LNHDA, CDR2 SQIVND (reference sequence). The CDR3 totals 16 residues. With 6 bases removed from V and 1 base from J, the gap between germline ends came to 19 bases.

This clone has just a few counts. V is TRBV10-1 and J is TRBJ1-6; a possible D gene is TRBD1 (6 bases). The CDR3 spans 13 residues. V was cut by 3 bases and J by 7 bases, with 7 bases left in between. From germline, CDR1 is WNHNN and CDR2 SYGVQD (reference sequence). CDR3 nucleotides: TGCGCCAGCAGTGAACAGGGAAATTCACCCCTCCACTTT. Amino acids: CASSEQGNSPLHF.

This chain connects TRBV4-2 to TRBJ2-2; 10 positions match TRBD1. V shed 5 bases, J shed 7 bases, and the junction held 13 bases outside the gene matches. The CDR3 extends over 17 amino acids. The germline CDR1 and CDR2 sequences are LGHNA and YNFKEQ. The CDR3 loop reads CASSSPQRTGGDGELFF. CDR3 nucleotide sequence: TGTGCCAGCAGCAGCCCCCAGCGGACAGGGGGGGACGGGGAGCTGTTTTTT.

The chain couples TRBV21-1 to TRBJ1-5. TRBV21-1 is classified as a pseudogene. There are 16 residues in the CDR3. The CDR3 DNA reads TGTGCCAGCAGCAAAGGGGCGGGGGGGTTACGACAGCCCCAGCATTTT. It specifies CASSKGAGGLRQPQHF.

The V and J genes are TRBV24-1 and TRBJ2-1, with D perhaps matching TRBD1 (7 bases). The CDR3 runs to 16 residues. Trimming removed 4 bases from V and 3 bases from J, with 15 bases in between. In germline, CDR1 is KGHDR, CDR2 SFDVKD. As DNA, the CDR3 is TGTGCCACCAGTGAGTCCCAGGGGGGAGTCTACAATGAGCAGTTCTTC. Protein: CATSESQGGVYNEQFF.

Here the CDR3 DNA reads TGTGCCAGCAGCCCAGATGGCGGGAGGGTCGATGAGCAGTTCTTC. Translating gives CASSPDGGRVDEQFF. The V and J genes are TRBV11-2 and TRBJ2-1; TRBD2 aligns across 9 bases. The CDR3 spans 15 residues. After removal of 5 bases from V and 8 bases from J, the junction contained 10 bases not matched to a gene. Germline V gene lookup returns CDR1 SGHAT and CDR2 FQNNGV. The whole variable domain, remainder taken from reference TRBV11-2 and TRBJ2-1, is EAGVAQSPRYKIIEKRQSVAFWCNPISGHATLYWYQQILGQGPKLLIQFQNNGVVDDSQLPKDRFSAERLKGVDSTLKIQPAKLEDSAVYLCASSPDGGRVDEQFFGPGTRLTVL.

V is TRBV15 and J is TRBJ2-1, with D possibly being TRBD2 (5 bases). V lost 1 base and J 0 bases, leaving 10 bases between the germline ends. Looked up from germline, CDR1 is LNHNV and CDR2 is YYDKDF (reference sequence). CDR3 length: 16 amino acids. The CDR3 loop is CATSRALLASYNEQFF. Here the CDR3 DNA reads TGTGCCACCAGCAGAGCTCTCCTAGCCTCCTACAATGAGCAGTTCTTC.